This T cell receptor beta chain appears in the sequencing data of a study of beta chain features in type 1 diabetes (dated by TCRdb to 2017 to 2018). Concerning the study at large: No differences in mean age, gender distribution, total cell number or subset yield were found between patients and healthy donors. Across all samples, around 100 million sorted cells were examined, and cell number per subset correlated strongly with RNA yield. The study compared the TCRB repertoires of sorted circulating CD4+ T cell subsets in recently diagnosed type 1 diabetes patients with those in matched healthy donors. Regulatory and stem cell-like memory subsets were isolated from only 8 patients and roughly eight healthy donors, whereas naive and central memory subsets came from all 30 or so donors.

The entire amount of isolated RNA was reverse transcribed using the High Capacity cDNA Reverse Transcription Kit, so the sequenced TCRB transcripts were expressed ones. Deep immunoSEQ sequencing was performed on naive, central memory and regulatory T cell samples, with an average of around 3.5 million total reads per sample. After sorted cells were lysed in RLT buffer, RNA was extracted with DNase-treated RNeasy Micro or Mini kits, with the choice depending on cell number. To prevent cross-contamination, each cell subset was processed individually, whereas patient and healthy donor samples were processed jointly. The immunoSEQ multiplex PCR was used to amplify TCRB sequences from cDNA, generating 87-bp fragments that spanned the CDR3 region. The amplicons were sequenced using the Illumina HiSeq platform. The paper's processing steps were these. PCR bias was corrected computationally using synthetic template baselines, and reads within Hamming distance 2 were collapsed, with unmergeable singletons discarded. By aligning reads against IMGT, V, D and J genes, CDR3 length, and insertions or deletions at six rearrangement sites were assigned. Within each subset, clonotype counts were normalized to sorted cell number, and only after that were true diversity and Gini coefficients computed with the tcR R package. The overlap coefficient, calculated on TCRB nucleotide sequences, was used to quantify repertoire sharing. As a proxy for the pre-selection repertoire, out-of-frame TCRB sequences from naive cells were analyzed. TCRdb re-hosts the immuneACCESS table, in-frame sequences only. Its copies lack some clones; in the studies checked, an unresolved V gene accounts for under half of them, and the cause for the rest is not known. V and J calls and clone size come straight from that table; D and trimming were deduced from the DNA. The sample profile shows nearly 700,000 clones; under 15% of them were found once. Of the sample, approximately 0.022% is held by the ten largest clones.

As to this clone: The target of this receptor is not known. No much larger clone is present one base from it, and per-base qualities are unavailable.

Each donor gave one peripheral blood draw, about 110 mL on average, collected into heparinised tubes. Naive, central memory, regulatory and stem cell-like memory CD4+ T cells were sorted on a BD FACSAria II using a panel including CD45RO, CCR7, CD25, CD127, CD95 and CD27. Purity was above 95% for every sorted population. PBMCs were isolated right away by Lymphoprep density gradient centrifugation and were stained directly, without culture. To minimize batch effects, samples were stained and sorted in pairs, one healthy donor with one patient per experiment. General study outcomes and caveats: PCR may preferentially amplify shorter templates, but because patient and control samples were amplified and corrected together, any resulting skew would affect both groups equally. Because cDNA rather than genomic DNA was sequenced, highly expressing activated cells could have been over-represented, although no difference in activation and CD3 levels was found between groups. HLA sub-analyses involved small numbers of individuals, so any influence of HLA type on TCRB rearrangement remained unresolved. Type 1 diabetes patients showed a moderate but significant shortening of TCRB CDR3 length in all four CD4+ subsets. Naive, central memory and regulatory TCRB repertoires appeared more similar among patients than among healthy donors. Fewer insertions and more nucleotide deletions at VDJ recombination sites were observed in patients with type 1 diabetes, implying thymic rearrangement abnormalities.

The sequencing input was naive CD4+ T cells from blood. The sample's cell subset or site label, decoded: true naive CD4+ T cells. This TCR was recovered from a man younger than 35 with type 1 diabetes.

The CDR3 region reads CASSLSSPTDTQYF. The nucleotides are TGTGCCAGCTCTCTCAGCTCTCCCACAGATACGCAGTATTTT. The V and J genes are TRBV18 and TRBJ2-3; no D gene is confidently identified. There are 14 amino acids in the CDR3, from cysteine to phenylalanine inclusive. Only the CDR3 region is kept as DNA, spanning 42 bases read in frame from base 1. Relative to germline, V is 6 bases shorter and J is 2 bases shorter, with 12 bases between their ends. From a lookup of the germline V gene, CDR1 and CDR2 are KGHSH and LQKENI. The CDR3, completed at both ends by the reference TRBV18 and TRBJ2-3 genes, gives the full variable domain NAGVMQNPRHLVRRRGQEARLRCSPMKGHSHVYWYRQLPEEGLKFMVYLQKENIIDESGMPKERFSAEFPKEGPSILRIQQVVRGDSAAYFCASSLSSPTDTQYFGPGTRLTVL.